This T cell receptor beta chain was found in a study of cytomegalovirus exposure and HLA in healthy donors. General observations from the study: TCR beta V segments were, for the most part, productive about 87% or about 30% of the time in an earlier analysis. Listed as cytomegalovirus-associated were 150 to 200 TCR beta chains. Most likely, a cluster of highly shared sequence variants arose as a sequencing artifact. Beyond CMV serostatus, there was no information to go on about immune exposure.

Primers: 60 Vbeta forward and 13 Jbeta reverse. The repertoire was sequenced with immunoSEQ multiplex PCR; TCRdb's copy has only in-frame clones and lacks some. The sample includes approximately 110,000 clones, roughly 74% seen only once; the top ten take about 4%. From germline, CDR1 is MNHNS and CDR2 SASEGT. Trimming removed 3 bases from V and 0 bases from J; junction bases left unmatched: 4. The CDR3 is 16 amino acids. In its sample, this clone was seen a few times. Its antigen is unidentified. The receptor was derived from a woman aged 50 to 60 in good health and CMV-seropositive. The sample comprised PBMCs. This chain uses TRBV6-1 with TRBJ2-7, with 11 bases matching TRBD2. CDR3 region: CASSDLLAGGSYEQYF. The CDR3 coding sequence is TGTGCCAGCAGTGACCTGCTAGCGGGGGGCTCCTACGAGCAGTACTTC.